This record concerns one T cell receptor (beta chain) sequence. Its antigen is undetermined. The PCR was carried out with 60 Vbeta primers and 13 Jbeta primers. Data came from immunoSEQ multiplex PCR; TCRdb stores just in-frame clones and leaves some out. Of roughly 200,000 clones in the sample, 65% to 90% were seen once. The data derive from a study of cytomegalovirus exposure and HLA in healthy donors. As for the study in general: In an early release, HLA-typed donors contributed approximately 80 million unique TCR sequences. Whole-study results and caveats: One variant, a missense change in DCLRE1C, was linked in a later analysis to TCR beta V- and J-gene trimming. Later analysis placed DRB1 highest and HLA-C lowest in TCR association rates, which differed by HLA locus. Immune exposure information available was restricted to CMV serostatus.

This CDR3 is 12 amino acids long. Germline CDR1 is GTSNPN and CDR2 is SVGIG (reference sequence). Trimming left V 4 bases short and J 7 bases short, with 10 bases between. This sequence was found in a woman between 45 and 60 years old in good health and CMV-seronegative. Source material: PBMCs. V gene TRBV30 combines with J gene TRBJ1-4; D not resolved. CDR3 sequence: CAWNRGGEKLFF. The CDR3 DNA is TGTGCCTGGAACCGGGGTGGTGAAAAACTGTTTTTT.